Following are 24 T cell receptor beta chains from one sample sequenced in a study of blood T cells in healthy people across ages. Primed by a sample-barcoded 5' primer and a J-beta primer mix, a second PCR proceeded for roughly 6 to 12 cycles. TCRdb used MiXCR to reprocess the 5' RACE reads, holding one entry per CDR3 protein. Of about 730,000 distinct CDR3 sequences listed, around 40% were seen once; the top ten hold roughly 19%. Input material: blood. These receptors were collected from a woman aged 60-70 years in good health.

This clonotype turned up a few times. The rearrangement links TRBV2 to TRBJ2-7; 7 bases are shared with TRBD1. The CDR3 contains 15 residues. Germline V lookup: CDR1 SNHLY, CDR2 FYNNEI. The ends lost 3 bases at V and 1 base at J; junction bases unmatched: 6. CDR3 region: CASSDYQDRSYEQYF. The CDR3 bases are TGTGCCAGCAGTGACTACCAGGACAGGTCCTACGAGCAGTACTTC.

A note on this clonotype: This may stem from a read error, because a much larger clone lies one nucleotide away. The J gene is TRBJ2-1, the V gene TRBV3-1; D might be TRBD2 (7 bases). Germline V gene lookup returns CDR1 LGHDT and CDR2 YNNKEL (reference sequence). V was cut by 1 base and J by 13 bases, with 17 bases left in between. This CDR3 region has 14 residues. Written as DNA, the CDR3 is TGTGCCAGCAGCCAAGGGCAAGGGGGGGAGACCCAGTTCTTC. Its translation: CASSQGQGGETQFF.

A remark on this clonotype: A much larger clone differs from this one at a single base, so this may be a read error. This rearrangement joins TRBV10-3 to TRBJ2-1, with TRBD2 as a possible D gene (5 bases). CDR3 length: 14 residues. CDR1 is ENHRY and CDR2 is SYGVKD in the germline V gene. DNA of the CDR3: TGTGCCATCAGCATGGACGGGAACTACAAGGAGCAGTTCTTC. This codes for CAISMDGNYKEQFF.

The V gene is TRBV5-1, the J gene TRBJ2-1; 9 bases align to TRBD2. CDR1 SGHRS and CDR2 YFSETQ come from the germline V gene. This CDR3 contains 13 residues. The trim removed 4 bases at V and 8 bases at J, leaving 4 bases unmatched. CDR3 in DNA: TGCGCCAGCAGCACCATAGCGGGAGATGAGCAGTTCTTC. Translation gives CASSTIAGDEQFF.

The chain combines TRBV2 with TRBJ1-1; 10 bases fit TRBD1. The CDR3 loop spans 13 amino acids. Per germline, CDR1 SNHLY and CDR2 FYNNEI. Losses at the gene ends were 7 bases for V and 5 bases for J; bases not matched to a gene: 4. DNA of the CDR3: TGTGCCAGCATGACAGGGGGCTTGACTGAAGCTTTCTTT. Translated, it gives CASMTGGLTEAFF.

As concerns this clonotype: One end of the junction is discordant with germline, which a read error may explain. The gene calls are TRBV4-1 and TRBJ2-7; 14 bases fit TRBD2. The V gene's germline CDR1 is MGHRA and CDR2 YSYEKL. This CDR3 spans 16 amino acids. CDR3 in amino acids: CASSQPRTSGRYGQYF. CDR3 nucleotides: TGCGCCAGCAGCCAGCCCAGGACTAGCGGGAGGTACGGGCAGTACTTC.

The chain combines TRBV6-5 with TRBJ2-4; TRBD1 might be the D (6 bases). The J call may be wrong; the DNA end is better matched by TRBJ2-7. Germline V gene data show CDR1 as MNHEY and CDR2 as SVGAGI. The CDR3 sequence is 13 residues long. This chain's CDR3 is CASSPREGGEQYF. The CDR3 nucleotides are TGTGCCAGCAGTCCCCGTGAAGGGGGCGAGCAGTACTTC.

CDR3 sequence (DNA): TGTGCCAGCAGCGTGGAGAACAGGGGTAGGGTGCCCGGGGAGCTGTTTTTT. This sequence encodes CASSVENRGRVPGELFF. This rearrangement joins TRBV9 to TRBJ2-2; 7 bases map to TRBD1. V lost 2 bases to trimming and J lost 6 bases; unmatched junction nucleotides: 13. The CDR3 covers 17 residues. CDR1 and CDR2 (germline): SGDLS, YYNGEE.

The chain combines TRBV3-1 with TRBJ1-1; tentative D call: TRBD1 (5 bases). The CDR3 runs 13 residues. Germline V lookup: CDR1 LGHDT, CDR2 YNNKEL (reference sequence). Trimming removed 2 bases at V and 4 bases at J, with 8 bases between. In DNA, the CDR3 is TGTGCCAGCAGCCAAAGGGGAGGCACTGAAGCTTTCTTT. Encoded protein: CASSQRGGTEAFF.

Turning to this clonotype: At one boundary the junction diverges from the germline segment, which might be a read error. CDR3 residues: CAGSLLGSETQYF. Written as DNA, the CDR3 is TGTGCCGGCAGTTTATTAGGGTCTGAGACCCAGTACTTC. V gene TRBV28 combines with J gene TRBJ2-7; the D is unclear. The J call may be faulty, since TRBJ2-5 better matches the DNA end. The CDR3 consists of 13 residues. CDR1 and CDR2 (germline): MDHEN, SYDVKM.

V and J are TRBV10-1 and TRBJ2-2; the D is unclear. This CDR3 region has 16 residues. CDR1 WNHNN and CDR2 SYGVQD come from the germline V gene (reference sequence). V was trimmed by 6 bases and J by 4 bases, leaving 18 bases between them. The chain's CDR3 is CASSADGPPSTGELFF. CDR3 nucleotides: TGCGCCAGCAGCGCTGACGGTCCCCCGAGCACCGGGGAGCTGTTTTTT.

The chain joins TRBV20-1 to TRBJ2-4; D uncertain. CDR3 length: 12 amino acids. Germline V gene lookup returns CDR1 DFQATT and CDR2 SNEGSKA (reference sequence). The germline V and J ends were trimmed by 4 bases and 13 bases, with 17 bases remaining between them. The CDR3 DNA follows: TGCAGTGCTAATCCCCTCGCTGATGAGCAGTACTTC. Residues: CSANPLADEQYF.

V is TRBV11-1 and J is TRBJ1-4; 7 bases map to TRBD1. The CDR3 has 15 residues. The germline CDR1 and CDR2 sequences are SGHAT and FQDESV (reference sequence). V lost 5 bases and J lost 8; bases outside the gene matches: 11. CDR3 nucleotides: TGTGCCAGCAGCCCTACCGGGACAGCGAACGAAAAACTGTTTTTT. Protein sequence: CASSPTGTANEKLFF.

The V and J genes are TRBV18 and TRBJ2-7; D remains ambiguous. Germline V gene sequence: CDR1 KGHSH, CDR2 LQKENI. The CDR3 covers 11 residues. The V end lost 2 bases, the J end lost 5 bases, and 4 bases lay between the germline ends. The CDR3 reads CASSPTHEQYF. CDR3 sequence (DNA): TGTGCCAGCTCACCAACGCACGAGCAGTACTTC.

This clonotype was found a few times. The CDR3 nucleotides are TGTGCCAGCAGTTTATGGGCGTCCGAGCAGTTCTTC. Amino acid sequence: CASSLWASEQFF. This chain uses TRBV28 with TRBJ2-1; D remains ambiguous. Trimming removed 0 bases at V and 10 bases at J, with 7 bases between. Per germline, CDR1 MDHEN and CDR2 SYDVKM. The CDR3 loop spans 12 amino acids.

The chain combines TRBV12-3 or TRBV12-4 with TRBJ2-1; TRBD1 matches 7 bases. The CDR3 contains 13 residues. Trimming removed 5 bases from V and 6 bases from J; junction bases left unmatched: 4. CDR3 sequence reads: CASSPNRGNEQFF. The CDR3 DNA follows: TGTGCCAGCAGTCCGAACAGGGGCAATGAGCAGTTCTTC.

Only a few counts were recorded for this clonotype. The chain uses TRBV7-3 and TRBJ2-5; D possibly corresponds to TRBD2 (5 bases). Germline CDR1 reads SGHTA; CDR2 reads FQGTGA. V shed 2 bases and J shed 3 bases, with 7 bases lying between them. The CDR3 consists of 13 residues. The CDR3 reads CASSLVAKETQYF. In DNA form, the CDR3 reads TGTGCCAGCAGCTTAGTAGCGAAAGAGACCCAGTACTTC.

A few counts support this clonotype. J is TRBJ2-1 and V is TRBV7-3; D may correspond to TRBD1 or TRBD2 (5 bases each). The CDR3 runs 18 residues. V lost 1 base and J lost 1, with 17 bases in between. In germline, CDR1 is SGHTA, CDR2 FQGTGA. The CDR3 spells CASSLRDQDPASYNEQFF. The CDR3 DNA sequence: TGTGCCAGCAGCTTAAGGGACCAGGACCCCGCATCCTACAATGAGCAGTTCTTC.

This rearrangement joins TRBV12-3 or TRBV12-4 to TRBJ2-5; 9 positions match TRBD2. J was trimmed by 1 base and V by 9 bases; bases with no gene match: 6. The CDR3 length is 14 residues. In nucleotides, the CDR3 is TGTGCCAGTGGTGGCGGGGGGGTCCAAGAGACCCAGTACTTC. Its protein is CASGGGGVQETQYF.

The genes are TRBV6-8 and TRBJ2-2; perhaps TRBD1 as D (6 bases). Germline CDR1 and CDR2: MNHGY and SAAAGT. V gave up 6 bases and J gave up 1 base, with 18 bases separating them. The length of the CDR3 is 17 residues. The CDR3 coding sequence is TGTGCCAGCAGCCCTCGTAAGGGACACAAGAACACCGGGGAGCTGTTTTTT. Its translation is CASSPRKGHKNTGELFF.

This clonotype appeared many times. The chain carries TRBV10-3 and TRBJ1-2, with D possibly TRBD1 on 5 matching bases. This CDR3 has 14 residues. Trimming cost V 8 bases and J 7 bases, with 20 bases left between them. CDR1 is ENHRY and CDR2 is SYGVKD in the germline V gene. The CDR3 nucleotides read TGTGCCATCCGAGGGGCGCCCGATCCAGGTGGCTACACCTTC. It encodes CAIRGAPDPGGYTF.

Only a few counts were recorded for this clonotype. The rearrangement joins TRBV12-3 or TRBV12-4 to TRBJ2-3, with TRBD2 identical over 9 bases. The CDR3 has 16 residues. The V gene end was trimmed by 3 bases and the J gene end by 8 bases; junction bases not matched to a gene: 12. Here the CDR3 reads CASSFPLAGDRGTQYF. In DNA form, the CDR3 reads TGTGCCAGCAGTTTTCCTTTAGCGGGAGATCGAGGTACGCAGTATTTT.

The rearrangement joins TRBV20-1 to TRBJ2-7; D is possibly TRBD2 (6 bases). The CDR3 extends over 15 amino acids. The V end was cut by 1 base, the J end by 0 bases, with 13 bases between. Germline V gene sequence: CDR1 DFQATT, CDR2 SNEGSKA (reference sequence). The CDR3 loop reads CSARGGGLPSYEQYF. The CDR3 bases are TGCAGTGCTAGAGGTGGGGGACTGCCCTCCTACGAGCAGTACTTC.

V gene TRBV12-3 or TRBV12-4 combines with J gene TRBJ2-7; no firm D call. Trimming stripped 6 bases from V and 2 bases from J, with 14 bases between. The CDR3 runs to 14 residues. CDR3 sequence (DNA): TGTGCCAGCAGGCTAGGAGAAGTAACCTACGAGCAGTACTTC. This codes for CASRLGEVTYEQYF.